Presented here are 21 T cell receptor beta chains from one specimen sequenced in a study of blood T cell repertoires in COVID-19. The protocol was immunoSEQ multiplex PCR, while the TCRdb copy is restricted to in-frame clones and leaves out a portion. The table lists roughly 340,000 clones, approximately 92% of them singletons. The sequencing sample was made of PBMCs or T cells enriched from blood (not recorded which). These TCRs come from a man between 18 and 29 years old who had recovered from COVID-19.

The chain has TRBV5-5 and TRBJ1-5, with D hard to call. Looked up from germline, CDR1 is SGHKS and CDR2 is YYEKEE (reference sequence). V was trimmed by 2 bases and J by 1 base, leaving 4 bases between them. The CDR3 is 13 residues long. In DNA, the CDR3 is TGTGCCAGCAGCTTTCAAAGCAATCAGCCCCAGCATTTT. This encodes CASSFQSNQPQHF.

The chain carries TRBV3-1 (or the pseudogene TRBV3-2) and TRBJ1-6; the match to TRBD1 covers 7 bases. V was pared by 0 bases and J by 1 base, with 12 bases of the junction left unmatched. Germline V gives CDR1 LGHDT, CDR2 YNNKEL (reference sequence). The CDR3 has 20 amino acids. The CDR3 is CASSQDSGGGWWSYNSPLHF. DNA of the CDR3: TGTGCCAGCAGCCAAGATTCGGGAGGGGGCTGGTGGTCCTATAATTCACCCCTCCACTTT.

The gene calls are TRBV5-1 and TRBJ1-6, with TRBD1 as a possible D gene (6 bases). Trimming pared 4 bases from V and 7 bases from J, leaving 12 bases between. CDR1 is SGHRS, CDR2 YFSETQ, per germline. This CDR3 contains 14 residues. CDR3 loop: CASSAWDTNSPLHF. CDR3 in DNA: TGCGCCAGCAGCGCCTGGGACACCAATTCACCCCTCCACTTT.

This clone was seen once. The chain combines TRBV20-1 with TRBJ1-5; 7 nucleotides match TRBD1. The germline gives CDR1 DFQATT, CDR2 SNEGSKA (reference sequence). CDR3 size: 16 residues. V trimming: 3 bases; J trimming: 0 bases; junction bases outside the gene matches: 8. The CDR3 loop reads CSASGDRKYSNQPQHF. CDR3 nucleotide sequence: TGCAGTGCTAGTGGGGACAGAAAATATAGCAATCAGCCCCAGCATTTT.

A single count supports this clone. V is TRBV3-1 (or the pseudogene TRBV3-2) and J is TRBJ2-7, with 9 positions matching TRBD2. V dropped 0 bases and J dropped 2; count of bases not matched to a gene: 5. This CDR3 is 16 amino acids long. Germline V gene lookup returns CDR1 LGHDT and CDR2 YNNKEL (reference sequence). The CDR3 region has the DNA TGTGCCAGCAGCCAAGAGGATCTAGCGGGGACCTACGAGCAGTACTTC. It is translated as CASSQEDLAGTYEQYF.

This chain joins TRBV3-1 (or the pseudogene TRBV3-2) and TRBJ1-5, with TRBD1 matching 10 bases. The CDR3 consists of 16 residues. CDR1 is LGHDT, CDR2 YNNKEL, per germline (reference sequence). Trimming cost V 1 base and J 7 bases; bases outside gene matches: 7. CDR3 sequence reads: CASSQAEGQGGQPQHF. The CDR3 DNA is TGTGCCAGCAGCCAAGCCGAAGGACAGGGGGGGCAGCCCCAGCATTTT.

This clone has a single count. The rearrangement uses TRBV11-2 and TRBJ2-7; TRBD2 agrees at 13 bases. CDR3 size: 15 residues. V was clipped by 7 bases and J by 1 base; unmatched bases: 4. Germline V gene sequence: CDR1 SGHAT, CDR2 FQNNGV. The CDR3, as DNA: TGTGCCAGCACCAGGACTAGCGGGAGTTCCTACGAGCAGTACTTC. Translation gives CASTRTSGSSYEQYF.

The genes are TRBV28 and TRBJ2-7; TRBD1 matches 8 bases. Germline CDR1 and CDR2: MDHEN and SYDVKM. The CDR3 is 14 residues long. The ends lost 6 bases at V and 4 bases at J; junction bases unmatched: 8. The CDR3 DNA sequence: TGTGCCAGCAGCACGACTCGGACAGGGTACGAGCAGTACTTC. Its protein is CASSTTRTGYEQYF.

The gene calls are TRBV4-2 and TRBJ2-5, with TRBD2 matching over 7 bases. V shed 0 bases, J shed 5 bases, and the junction held 9 bases outside the gene matches. The CDR3 extends over 16 amino acids. CDR1 and CDR2 from the germline V gene are LGHNA and YNFKEQ. Here the CDR3 reads CASSQEVGGGRETQYF. The CDR3 DNA reads TGTGCCAGCAGCCAAGAGGTTGGGGGAGGGAGGGAGACCCAGTACTTC.

The rearrangement uses TRBV15 and TRBJ1-1, with 8 bases fitting TRBD1. The germline V gene has CDR1 LNHNV and CDR2 YYDKDF (reference sequence). The trim removed 1 base at V and 1 base at J, leaving 2 bases unmatched. The CDR3 totals 15 residues. CDR3 sequence: CATSRVQGANTEAFF. The CDR3, as DNA: TGTGCCACCAGCAGAGTGCAGGGGGCGAACACTGAAGCTTTCTTT.

CDR3 bases: TGTGCCAGCAGCGTGCGTTCAGGGGGCCAAGAGACCCAGTACTTC. Translated: CASSVRSGGQETQYF. This sequence joins TRBV3-1 (or the pseudogene TRBV3-2) and TRBJ2-5; 7 positions agree with TRBD1. CDR1 and CDR2 (germline): LGHDT, YNNKEL (reference sequence). V was clipped by 5 bases and J by 1 base; unmatched bases: 7. CDR3 size: 15 residues.

The CDR3 DNA sequence: TGTGCCAGCAGCTTGGCGCGGGGGCGGCGCCCCTATAATTCACCCCTCCACTTT. Its protein product is CASSLARGRRPYNSPLHF. The chain employs TRBV5-4 and TRBJ1-6; D is perhaps TRBD1 (6 bases). Trimming cost V 0 bases and J 2 bases, with 15 bases left between them. The germline CDR1 and CDR2 sequences are SGHNT and YYREEE (reference sequence). The CDR3 sequence is 18 residues long.

The chain carries TRBV14 and TRBJ1-3, with D unresolved. CDR3 size: 15 residues. Germline-derived CDR1 and CDR2 are SGHDN and FVKESK. Deletions cut 1 base from V and 0 bases from J, with 7 bases between. The CDR3 region is CASSQGHSSGNTIYF. CDR3 DNA: TGTGCCAGCAGCCAAGGTCACAGCTCTGGAAACACCATATATTTT.

J is TRBJ2-5 and V is TRBV7-3; D possibly corresponds to TRBD1 (6 bases). There are 13 residues in the CDR3. The ends were cut back, 5 bases at V and 6 bases at J, with 13 bases in the middle. The V gene's germline CDR1 is SGHTA and CDR2 FQGTGA. The CDR3 DNA is TGTGCCAGCAGCCCAACAGGGTCGAAGACCCAGTACTTC. This translates into CASSPTGSKTQYF.

The V gene is TRBV6-5, the J gene TRBJ1-4; 7 bases fit TRBD1. The CDR3 totals 13 residues. The V gene end was trimmed by 7 bases and the J gene end by 11 bases; junction bases not matched to a gene: 10. Germline V gene lookup returns CDR1 MNHEY and CDR2 SVGAGI. CDR3 sequence: CASKLTGTAKLFF. In nucleotides, the CDR3 is TGTGCCAGCAAACTAACCGGGACAGCCAAACTGTTTTTT.

The chain carries TRBV6-6 and TRBJ1-1; TRBD1 matches at 11 bases. J was trimmed by 0 bases and V by 5 bases; bases with no gene match: 8. CDR1 is MNHNY and CDR2 is SVGAGI in the germline V gene (reference sequence). The CDR3 totals 17 residues. The CDR3 DNA is TGTGCCAGCAGTCCACGCGGGACAGGGGGGATGAACACTGAAGCTTTCTTT. Translated, it gives CASSPRGTGGMNTEAFF.

V usage is TRBV7-2 and J usage is TRBJ2-3; 8 bases are a match to TRBD2. J was trimmed by 7 bases and V by 3 bases; bases with no gene match: 12. CDR1 and CDR2 from the germline V gene are SGHTA and FQGNSA. This CDR3 is 16 amino acids long. In nucleotides, the CDR3 is TGTGCCAGCAGCTTGTCGGGCGGGAGGCCAGGGAATACGCAGTATTTT. It encodes CASSLSGGRPGNTQYF.

This clone occurred once. V usage is TRBV15 and J usage is TRBJ1-2; TRBD1 is a possible D gene (5 bases). The ends were cut back, 1 base at V and 1 base at J, with 7 bases in the middle. Looked up from germline, CDR1 is LNHNV and CDR2 is YYDKDF (reference sequence). The CDR3 has 14 amino acids. CDR3 nucleotide sequence: TGTGCCACCAGCAGAGCGGACATTAACTATGGCTACACCTTC. Its translation is CATSRADINYGYTF.

V usage is TRBV27 and J usage is TRBJ1-6; no reliable D call. The length of the CDR3 is 17 residues. Trimming removed 2 bases at V and 0 bases at J, with 11 bases between. CDR1 and CDR2 (germline): MNHEY, SMNVEV (reference sequence). The CDR3 here is CASSLNWSGSYNSPLHF. The CDR3 DNA is TGTGCCAGCAGTTTAAATTGGTCGGGCTCCTATAATTCACCCCTCCACTTT.

This chain uses TRBV9 with TRBJ2-1; 10 bases are shared with TRBD2. V lost 0 bases to trimming and J lost 13 bases; unmatched junction nucleotides: 7. Germline V gene data show CDR1 as SGDLS and CDR2 as YYNGEE. CDR3 length equals 14 residues. The CDR3 bases are TGTGCCAGCAGCGTAGCTACTAGCGGGACTAAACAGTTCTTC. Protein product: CASSVATSGTKQFF.

CDR3 DNA sequence: TGTGCCAGCAGCTCGAGACCCGGGACAGGAAGGGACAGCACTGAAGCTTTCTTT. This encodes CASSSRPGTGRDSTEAFF. This chain connects TRBV27 to TRBJ1-1; 8 nucleotides align to TRBD1. CDR3 length: 18 amino acids. From germline, CDR1 is MNHEY and CDR2 SMNVEV (reference sequence). V was pared by 6 bases and J by 4 bases, with 19 bases of the junction left unmatched.